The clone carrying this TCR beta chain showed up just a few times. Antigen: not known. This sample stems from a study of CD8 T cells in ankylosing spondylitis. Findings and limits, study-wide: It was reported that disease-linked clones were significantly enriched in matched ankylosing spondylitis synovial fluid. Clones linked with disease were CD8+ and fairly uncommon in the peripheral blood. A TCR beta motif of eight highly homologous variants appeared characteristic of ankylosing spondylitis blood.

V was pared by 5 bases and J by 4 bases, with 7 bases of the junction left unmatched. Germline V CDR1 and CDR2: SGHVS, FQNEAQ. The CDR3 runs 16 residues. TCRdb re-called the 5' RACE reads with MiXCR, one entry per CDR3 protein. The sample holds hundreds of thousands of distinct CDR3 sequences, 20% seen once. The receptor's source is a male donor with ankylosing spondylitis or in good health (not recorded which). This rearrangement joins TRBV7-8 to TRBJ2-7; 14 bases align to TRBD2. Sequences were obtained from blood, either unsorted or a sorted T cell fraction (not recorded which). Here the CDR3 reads CASSPRLAGGIYEQYF. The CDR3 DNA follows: TGTGCCAGCAGCCCGCGACTAGCGGGGGGGATATACGAGCAGTACTTC. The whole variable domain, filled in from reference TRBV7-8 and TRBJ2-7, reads GAGVSQSPRYKVAKRGQDVALRCDPISGHVSLFWYQQALGQGPEFLTYFQNEAQLDKSGLPSDRFFAERPEGSVSTLKIQRTQQEDSAVYLCASSPRLAGGIYEQYFGPGTRLTVT.